This TCR beta chain stems from a study of blood T cell repertoires in COVID-19. Study-wide background: Nucleic acid was either cDNA or gDNA, and it came from T cells, B-cell-depleted T cells, or PBMCs.

This CDR3 has 14 residues. Trimming took 5 bases from V and 7 from J; bases not matched to a gene: 4. Germline CDR1 and CDR2: SEHNR and FQNEAQ (reference sequence). Original handling: Reference gene primer amplification gave estimated nucleated cell counts. This table comes from immunoSEQ multiplex PCR, and its TCRdb copy is limited to in-frame clones, with some not included. The V and J calls and the clone size are those of that table, but D and trimming were determined from the DNA. The table has under 250,000 clones, about 88% seen once. V usage is TRBV7-9 and J usage is TRBJ1-4; 10 nucleotides line up with TRBD1. This clonotype originated in a woman aged 70-85 years with active or convalescent COVID-19. The specimen sequenced was peripheral blood. CDR3 DNA: TGTGCCAGCAGCGCCGGGACAGGGGCTGAAAAACTGTTTTTT. This translates into CASSAGTGAEKLFF.